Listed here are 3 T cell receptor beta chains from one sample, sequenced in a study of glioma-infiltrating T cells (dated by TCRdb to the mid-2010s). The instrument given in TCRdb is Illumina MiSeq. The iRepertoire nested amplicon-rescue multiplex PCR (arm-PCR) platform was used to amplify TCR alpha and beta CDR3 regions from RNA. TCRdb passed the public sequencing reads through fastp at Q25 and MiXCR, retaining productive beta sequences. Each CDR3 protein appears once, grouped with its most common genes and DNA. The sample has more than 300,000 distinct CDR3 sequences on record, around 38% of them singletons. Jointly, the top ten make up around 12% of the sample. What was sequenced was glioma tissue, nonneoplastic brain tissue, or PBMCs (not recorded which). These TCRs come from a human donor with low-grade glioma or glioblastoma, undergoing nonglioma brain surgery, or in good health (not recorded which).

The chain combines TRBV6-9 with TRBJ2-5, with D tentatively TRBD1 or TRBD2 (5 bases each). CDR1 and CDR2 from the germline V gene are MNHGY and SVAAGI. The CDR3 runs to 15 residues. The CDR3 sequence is CGSSYSPGTQETQYF. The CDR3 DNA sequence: TGTGGTAGCAGTTACAGCCCTGGGACCCAAGAGACCCAGTACTTC.

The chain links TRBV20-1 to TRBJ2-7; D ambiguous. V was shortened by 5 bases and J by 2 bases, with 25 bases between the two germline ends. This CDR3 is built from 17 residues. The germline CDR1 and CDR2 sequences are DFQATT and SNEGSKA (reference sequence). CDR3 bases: TGCAGTGCTTCCACACAACCCGGATACGAACCCACCTACGAGCAGTACTTC. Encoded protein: CSASTQPGYEPTYEQYF.

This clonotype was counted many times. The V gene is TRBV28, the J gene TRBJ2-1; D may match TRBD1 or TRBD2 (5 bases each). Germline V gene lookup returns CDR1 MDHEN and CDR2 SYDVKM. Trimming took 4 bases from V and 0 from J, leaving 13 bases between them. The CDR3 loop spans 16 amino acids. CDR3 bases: TGTGCCAGCAGTTCCGGAACTAGGGGCTCCTACAATGAGCAGTTCTTC. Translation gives CASSSGTRGSYNEQFF. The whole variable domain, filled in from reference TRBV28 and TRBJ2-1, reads DVKVTQSSRYLVKRTGEKVFLECVQDMDHENMFWYRQDPGLGLRLIYFSYDVKMKEKGDIPEGYSVSREKKERFSLILESASTNQTSMYLCASSSGTRGSYNEQFFGPGTRLTVL.